Listed here are 15 T cell receptor beta chains from one sample, sequenced in a study of blood T cells in healthy people across ages. A J-beta primer mix and a sample-barcoded 5' primer were used in a second PCR of roughly 6 to 12 cycles. Each CDR3 protein gets one entry after TCRdb re-called the 5' RACE reads with MiXCR. The sample has 650,000 or so distinct CDR3 sequences; 40% to 65% are singletons. Sequencing was carried out using blood. The receptors were gathered from a woman at least 80 years old in good health.

In its sample, this clonotype was seen many times. The chain uses TRBV27 and TRBJ1-5, with 7 bases identical to TRBD1. The length of the CDR3 is 15 residues. Looked up from germline, CDR1 is MNHEY and CDR2 is SMNVEV (reference sequence). J gave up 4 bases and V 4 bases, and 7 bases lay outside the gene matches. DNA of the CDR3: TGTGCCAGCAGTTCCGACAGGGTTTCAAATCAGCCCCAGCATTTT. Translating it yields CASSSDRVSNQPQHF.

This clonotype has ten or more counts. The V gene is TRBV2, the J gene TRBJ2-3, with TRBD1 matching 7 bases. In germline, CDR1 is SNHLY, CDR2 FYNNEI. With 6 bases clipped from V and 2 bases from J, the junction kept 5 bases outside the gene matches. The length of the CDR3 is 14 residues. The CDR3 protein is CASSGDSNTDTQYF. The CDR3 nucleotides read TGTGCCAGCAGCGGGGACAGCAACACAGATACGCAGTATTTT.

With respect to this clonotype: A much larger clone lies a single base off, so this may be a read error. The V call is TRBV12-3 or TRBV12-4, the J call TRBJ2-1, with 12 bases aligning to TRBD1. The J call may be mistaken, given a closer DNA end match to TRBJ2-7. This CDR3 is 21 amino acids long. The DNA for the CDR3 is TGTGCCAGCAGTCATCCTGGGGGACAGGGGGCGAATGGAGGCACCTACAATGAGCAGTACTTC. Protein: CASSHPGGQGANGGTYNEQYF.

This clonotype showed up just a few times. V and J are TRBV5-1 and TRBJ2-1; possible D gene TRBD2, 5 bases. CDR1 and CDR2 (germline): SGHRS, YFSETQ. The length of the CDR3 is 14 residues. Trimming removed 6 bases from V and 1 base from J, with 11 bases in between. The CDR3 sequence is CASNSGMSYNEQFF. CDR3 DNA: TGCGCCAGCAACAGCGGAATGTCCTACAATGAGCAGTTCTTC.

This chain links TRBV28 with TRBJ2-4; unclear D gene. The CDR3 extends over 12 amino acids. V was shortened by 3 bases and J by 7 bases, with 7 bases between the two germline ends. From germline, CDR1 is MDHEN and CDR2 SYDVKM. CDR3 sequence reads: CASSFSWNIQYF. CDR3 bases: TGTGCCAGCAGTTTTTCTTGGAACATTCAGTACTTC.

Worth noting for this clonotype: With a much larger clone just one base away, this may be a read error. The J gene is TRBJ2-7, the V gene TRBV20-1, with a weak D call TRBD2 (6 bases). Germline V gene lookup returns CDR1 DFQATT and CDR2 SNEGSKA (reference sequence). With 6 bases removed from V and 6 bases from J, the gap between germline ends came to 18 bases. This CDR3 spans 13 amino acids. CDR3 nucleotides: TGCAGTGCCTCGGGGGAGAGTTACCTCGAGCAGTACTTC. This sequence encodes CSASGESYLEQYF.

The rearrangement links TRBV5-1 to TRBJ2-1; D might be TRBD2 (5 bases). Germline CDR1 is SGHRS and CDR2 is YFSETQ. The CDR3 is made up of 16 amino acids. The V gene lost 3 bases and the J gene lost 0 bases, with 13 bases spanning the gap. In DNA, the CDR3 is TGCGCCAGCAGCTCGGTGGGAGCTGCCTCCTACAATGAGCAGTTCTTC. Translated, it gives CASSSVGAASYNEQFF.

In this sample, this clonotype turned up many times. The chain links TRBV6-6 to TRBJ2-2, with 9 bases lining up with TRBD1. Germline V gene lookup returns CDR1 MNHNY and CDR2 SVGAGI (reference sequence). The CDR3 runs to 16 residues. J was trimmed by 3 bases and V by 6 bases; bases with no gene match: 8. The CDR3 DNA is TGTGCCAGCAGGGATAAGGACAGGGGCCACACCGGGGAGCTGTTTTTT. Translation gives CASRDKDRGHTGELFF.

In this sample, this clonotype turned up a few times. The chain recombines TRBV30 with TRBJ2-4; D may be TRBD1 (5 bases). Trimming took off 6 bases at V and 0 bases at J, with 9 bases between the two ends. Germline V lookup: CDR1 GTSNPN, CDR2 SVGIG (reference sequence). This CDR3 comprises 13 residues. The CDR3 region has the DNA TGTGCCTGCCGACAGATAGCCAAAAACATTCAGTACTTC. Translation gives CACRQIAKNIQYF. The whole variable domain, remainder taken from reference TRBV30 and TRBJ2-4, is SQTIHQWPATLVQPVGSPLSLECTVEGTSNPNLYWYRQAAGRGLQLLFYSVGIGQISSEVPQNLSASRPQDRQFILSSKKLLLSDSGFYLCACRQIAKNIQYFGAGTRLSVL.

This clonotype was seen ten or more times. The rearrangement joins TRBV24-1 to TRBJ1-2; 7 bases are shared with TRBD1. J gave up 8 bases and V 5 bases, and 10 bases lay outside the gene matches. The CDR3 sequence is 14 residues long. Germline loops: CDR1 KGHDR, CDR2 SFDVKD. CDR3 DNA sequence: TGTGCCACCAGTGGGACAGGCGAGAGTAGAGGCTACACCTTC. Translated: CATSGTGESRGYTF.

The chain employs TRBV7-2 and TRBJ2-4; TRBD2 might be the D (6 bases). The J call may be faulty, since TRBJ2-7 better matches the DNA end. Germline CDR1 and CDR2: SGHTA and FQGNSA. The CDR3 spans 15 residues. The CDR3 is CASSLMGQGGDEQYF. For the CDR3, the DNA is TGTGCCAGCAGCTTAATGGGGCAGGGAGGAGACGAGCAGTACTTC.

This clonotype was seen a few times. The CDR3 DNA reads as TGTGCCAGCAGCTTAGAACGGGGGAGGGCCTACAATGAGCAGTTCTTC. It is translated as CASSLERGRAYNEQFF. This chain joins TRBV7-6 and TRBJ2-1, with 7 bases matching TRBD2. The germline V gene has CDR1 SGHVS and CDR2 FNYEAQ. This CDR3 has 16 residues. J lost 2 bases, V lost 1 base, and 5 bases had no gene match.

This clonotype was picked up many times. The V call is TRBV9, the J call TRBJ1-6; unclear D gene. The CDR3 has 14 amino acids. CDR1 is SGDLS and CDR2 is YYNGEE in the germline V gene. V was clipped by 4 bases and J by 9 bases, with 14 bases between them. The CDR3 DNA is TGTGCCAGCAGCCTTCCCGGCGGGATTTCACCCCTCCACTTT. It yields the protein CASSLPGGISPLHF.

Here the CDR3 DNA reads TGTGCCAGCAGCTGCTTCACAGGAGGCAATCAGCCCCAGCATTTT. It translates to CASSCFTGGNQPQHF. J is TRBJ1-5 and V is TRBV12-3 or TRBV12-4; TRBD1 is a possible D gene (5 bases). The CDR3 length is 15 residues. V lost 6 bases and J 2 bases, leaving 14 bases between the germline ends.

This clonotype was seen at least ten times. The V call is TRBV18, the J call TRBJ2-5; no definite D call. CDR1 and CDR2 from the germline V gene are KGHSH and LQKENI. CDR3 length: 16 amino acids. V gave up 0 bases and J gave up 1 base, with 12 bases separating them. The CDR3 DNA is TGTGCCAGCTCACCACCTAGGGCAGCTCCCCAAGAGACCCAGTACTTC. It encodes CASSPPRAAPQETQYF.